This paragraph reports one T cell receptor (beta chain). The antigen is unknown. The data stem from a study of shared clonotypes between healthy human individuals. TCRdb's copy holds only in-frame clones and misses some; the assay was immunoSEQ multiplex PCR. The profile shows approximately 720,000 clones, 60% to 80% of them singletons. Whole-study findings and limits: A generally larger estimated richness was seen in naive subsets than in memory subsets.

The V segment lost 4 bases and the J segment 3 bases; nucleotides outside the gene matches: 2. Looked up from germline, CDR1 is LNHDA and CDR2 is SQIVND (reference sequence). The CDR3 is 13 amino acids. V gene TRBV19 combines with J gene TRBJ2-5; TRBD1 matches at 7 bases. Sequenced: memory CD4+ T cells sorted from blood. As to subset: CD45RA-negative fraction. This TCR was sampled from a woman in her twenties or thirties in good health. The CDR3 protein is CASSRGQEETQYF. Written as DNA, the CDR3 is TGTGCCAGTAGTAGAGGACAGGAAGAGACCCAGTACTTC.